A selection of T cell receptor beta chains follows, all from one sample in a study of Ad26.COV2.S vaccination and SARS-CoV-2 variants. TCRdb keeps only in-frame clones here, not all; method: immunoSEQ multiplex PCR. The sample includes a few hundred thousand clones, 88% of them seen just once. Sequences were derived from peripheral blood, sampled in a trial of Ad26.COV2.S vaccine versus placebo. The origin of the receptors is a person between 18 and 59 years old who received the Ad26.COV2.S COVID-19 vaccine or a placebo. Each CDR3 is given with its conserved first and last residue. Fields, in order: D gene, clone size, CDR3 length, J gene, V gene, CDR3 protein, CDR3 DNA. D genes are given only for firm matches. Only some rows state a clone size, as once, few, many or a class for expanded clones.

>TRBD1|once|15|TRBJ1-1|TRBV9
CASSVGDRVAAEAFF
TGTGCCAGCAGCGTAGGGGACAGGGTCGCGGCTGAAGCTTTCTTT
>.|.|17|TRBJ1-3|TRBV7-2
CASSPPAGSAAGNTIYF
TGTGCCAGCAGCCCCCCGGCTGGGTCCGCGGCAGGAAACACCATATATTTT
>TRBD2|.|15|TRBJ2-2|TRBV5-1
CASSLELADTGELFF
TGCGCCAGCAGCTTGGAACTAGCGGACACCGGGGAGCTGTTTTTT
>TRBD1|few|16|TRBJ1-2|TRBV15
CATSRAGTERGYGYTF
TGTGCCACCAGCAGAGCCGGGACAGAACGGGGCTATGGCTACACCTTC
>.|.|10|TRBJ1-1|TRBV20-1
CSAREIEAFF
TGCAGTGCTAGGGAAATTGAAGCTTTCTTT
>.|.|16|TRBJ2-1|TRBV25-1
CASSPFQGGGYNEQFF
TGTGCCAGCAGTCCCTTTCAGGGGGGCGGGTACAATGAGCAGTTCTTC
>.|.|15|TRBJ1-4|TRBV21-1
CASSKEGTSLGKLFF
TGTGCCAGCAGCAAAGAAGGGACCAGCCTAGGAAAACTGTTTTTT
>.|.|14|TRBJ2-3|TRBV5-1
CASSLQQSTDTQYF
TGCGCCAGCAGCCTGCAACAGAGCACAGATACGCAGTATTTT
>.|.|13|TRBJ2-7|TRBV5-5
CASSSFPSYEQYF
TGTGCCAGCAGCTCTTTTCCCTCCTACGAGCAGTACTTC
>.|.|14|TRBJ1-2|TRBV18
CASSPQGPGYGYTF
TGTGCCAGCTCACCCCAGGGGCCGGGCTATGGCTACACCTTC